This TCR beta chain was obtained from a study of OX40 agonist ivuxolimab in advanced cancers. Points on this clone: What it binds is not known.

Only in-frame clones appear in the TCRdb table, and some are missing; sequencing was by immunoSEQ multiplex PCR. The table has 85,000 to 100,000 clones, around 90% seen once. Study-level findings and limits: Undetermined was the antigen specificity of the expanded peripheral T cells.

This clonotype originated in an adult with an advanced solid tumor such as melanoma, head and neck, liver or kidney cancer. Sequenced material: CD4+ or CD8+ T cells sorted from blood, taken in a trial of the OX40 agonist ivuxolimab.

The CDR3 nucleotides read TGTGCCAGCTCACCAAACGGGGGGGAACCTAACTATGGCTACACCTTC. It encodes CASSPNGGEPNYGYTF. The gene calls are TRBV18 and TRBJ1-2; tentatively, D is TRBD1 (5 bases). Germline V gives CDR1 KGHSH, CDR2 LQKENI. CDR3 length equals 16 residues. Trimming removed 2 bases at V and 0 bases at J, with 13 bases between.